This TCR beta chain was recovered during a study of T-cell reconstitution after alpha-beta-depleted transplantation in children. The V gene lost 0 bases and the J gene lost 5 bases, with 13 bases spanning the gap. The germline V gene encodes CDR1 DFQATT and CDR2 SNEGSKA (reference sequence). The CDR3 sequence is 14 residues long. Preparing the TCRbeta library involved the use of unique molecular identifiers. TCRdb analysed the PCR reads with MiXCR anew, one entry per CDR3 protein. The table includes roughly 610,000 distinct CDR3 sequences, over 9.5% detected once. This clonotype was seen many times. Sequencing used PBMCs from the stem cell graft donor, obtained from the stem cell graft. This TCR was recovered from a human donor who donated a stem cell graft to a child with acute myeloid leukemia. The chain combines TRBV20-1 with TRBJ2-5; D uncertain. CDR3 coding DNA: TGCAGTGCTAGAGATCTTTTAGTGGGTGAGACCCAGTACTTC. Protein sequence: CSARDLLVGETQYF.